This T cell receptor beta chain appears in the sequencing data of a study of T cells in Graves' hyperthyroidism and ophthalmopathy. Amplified regions were TCR beta CDR3 sequences from RNA transcripts. Researchers ran a first-round RT-PCR on the TCR CDR3 using the HTBI primer set. TCRdb reanalysed the multiplex PCR reads using MiXCR and keeps one entry per CDR3 protein. Among about 480,000 distinct CDR3 sequences, about 20% were seen once, and the ten largest hold around 54%. The CDR3 contains 14 residues. Trimming left V 3 bases short and J 0 bases short, with 6 bases between. Per germline, CDR1 LNHDA and CDR2 SQIVND (reference sequence).

The TCR sequence derives from a woman between 65 and 79 years old with Graves' ophthalmopathy. The specimen sequenced was blood. The rearrangement links TRBV19 to TRBJ1-5; D ambiguous. CDR3 residues: CASSIVHSNQPQHF. In nucleotides, the CDR3 is TGTGCCAGTAGTATTGTACATAGCAATCAGCCCCAGCATTTT.